The 18 T cell receptor beta chains listed next were all sequenced from one sample in a study of beta chain features in type 1 diabetes. No antigen has been assigned to these receptors. Notes on the study in general: Type 1 diabetes patients showed a moderate but significant shortening of TCRB CDR3s in all four CD4+ subsets.

Every bit of the isolated RNA underwent reverse transcription, so sequencing read expressed TCRB transcripts. TCRdb keeps only in-frame clones here, not all; method: immunoSEQ multiplex PCR. The data show a few hundred thousand clones, with about 15% seen just once and approximately 0.018% held by the top ten. Input material: naive CD4+ T cells from blood. The receptor source for this set is a man aged 25 to 40 with type 1 diabetes.

The chain uses TRBV11-2 and TRBJ1-1, with D unresolved. Germline assignment: CDR1 SGHAT and CDR2 FQNNGV. The CDR3 is 13 amino acids. V dropped 3 bases and J dropped 6 bases, with 11 bases sitting between them. CDR3 in DNA: TGTGCCAGCAGCTTTAACTCTTACTCTGAAGCTTTCTTT. This gives the protein CASSFNSYSEAFF.

A remark on this clone: One junction end disagrees with the germline gene, perhaps due to a read error. This rearrangement joins TRBV2 to TRBJ1-2; 10 nucleotides align to TRBD1. The CDR3 covers 12 residues. CDR1 is SNHLY, CDR2 FYNNEI, per germline. The CDR3 region has the DNA TGTGCCAGCAGTCTGATGACAGGGGGCTTCACCTTC. Translated: CASSLMTGGFTF.

The rearrangement uses TRBV11-2 and TRBJ2-1; D is possibly TRBD2 (6 bases). V was shortened by 4 bases and J by 6 bases, with 13 bases between the two germline ends. The CDR3 contains 14 residues. Looked up from germline, CDR1 is SGHAT and CDR2 is FQNNGV. The chain's CDR3 is CASSSQAGPNEQFF. CDR3 sequence (DNA): TGTGCCAGCAGCTCCCAAGCGGGTCCCAATGAGCAGTTCTTC. Variable domain in full (rest from reference TRBV11-2 and TRBJ2-1): EAGVAQSPRYKIIEKRQSVAFWCNPISGHATLYWYQQILGQGPKLLIQFQNNGVVDDSQLPKDRFSAERLKGVDSTLKIQPAKLEDSAVYLCASSSQAGPNEQFFGPGTRLTVL.

The chain joins TRBV7-8 to TRBJ1-5; D unclear. This CDR3 comprises 14 residues. Trimming cost V 3 bases and J 6 bases, with 12 bases left between them. In germline, CDR1 is SGHVS, CDR2 FQNEAQ. The CDR3, as DNA: TGTGCCAGCAGCTTTGATCGGGTATCTCAGCCCCAGCATTTT. This encodes CASSFDRVSQPQHF.

This chain uses TRBV6-5 with TRBJ2-2, with a tentative D call TRBD1 (6 bases). CDR1 and CDR2 (germline): MNHEY, SVGAGI. Trimming cost V 6 bases and J 4 bases, with 12 bases left between them. CDR3 length: 14 residues. The CDR3, as DNA: TGTGCCAGCAGCCGAGGACAGACCACCGGGGAGCTGTTTTTT. This translates into CASSRGQTTGELFF.

This clone showed up just a few times. The chain links TRBV30 to TRBJ2-1, with a weak D call TRBD2 (6 bases). CDR3 length: 18 residues. The V and J ends lost 0 bases and 7 bases respectively, with 25 bases between them. Germline V lookup: CDR1 GTSNPN, CDR2 SVGIG (reference sequence). CDR3 nucleotide sequence: TGTGCCTGGAGTGTAAAAATAGGCGGGACCTACGAGGGGAATGAGCAGTTCTTC. Its protein product is CAWSVKIGGTYEGNEQFF.

The chain uses TRBV2 and TRBJ2-1, with 11 bases identical to TRBD2. The J segment lost 9 bases and the V segment lost 4 bases, leaving 11 bases of the junction unmatched. CDR1 and CDR2 (germline): SNHLY, FYNNEI. The CDR3 is 16 amino acids. The CDR3 bases are TGTGCCAGCAGTGGCCTTCTAGCGGGAGGTCGGGGTGAGCAGTTCTTC. This gives the protein CASSGLLAGGRGEQFF.

This chain links TRBV27 with TRBJ2-3; D remains unclear. The CDR3 is 13 residues long. The ends were cut back, 0 bases at V and 6 bases at J, with 7 bases in the middle. Germline-derived CDR1 and CDR2 are MNHEY and SMNVEV (reference sequence). The CDR3 DNA is TGTGCCAGCAGTTTATCGCAGGCGGATACGCAGTATTTT. Residues: CASSLSQADTQYF.

The chain links TRBV5-1 to TRBJ2-3, with 12 nucleotides matching TRBD2. Germline-derived CDR1 and CDR2 are SGHRS and YFSETQ. The V gene end was trimmed by 1 base and the J gene end by 3 bases; junction bases not matched to a gene: 6. The CDR3 has 17 residues. Written as DNA, the CDR3 is TGCGCCAGCAGCTTGCGTCAGGGGACTAGCGGGACAGATACGCAGTATTTT. Its translation is CASSLRQGTSGTDTQYF.

In this sample, this clone turned up a few times. J is TRBJ2-5 and V is TRBV27; TRBD1 matches 7 bases. Trimming took 5 bases from V and 7 from J; bases not matched to a gene: 10. The germline V gene encodes CDR1 MNHEY and CDR2 SMNVEV (reference sequence). The CDR3 extends over 14 amino acids. The CDR3 region is CASSIRQGVGTQYF. DNA of the CDR3: TGTGCCAGCAGTATTCGACAGGGCGTAGGGACCCAGTACTTC.

This chain uses TRBV7-9 with TRBJ2-7; D ambiguous. Germline V gene sequence: CDR1 SEHNR, CDR2 FQNEAQ (reference sequence). The CDR3 totals 12 residues. V lost 5 bases and J 1 base, leaving 6 bases between the germline ends. The CDR3 is CASSPTSYEQYF. The CDR3 DNA is TGTGCCAGCAGCCCCACTTCCTACGAGCAGTACTTC.

In its sample, this clone was seen a few times. V and J are TRBV19 and TRBJ2-7; a weak D match, TRBD1 (5 bases). The V end was cut by 6 bases, the J end by 1 base, with 10 bases between. This CDR3 region has 13 residues. Germline V gene data show CDR1 as LNHDA and CDR2 as SQIVND (reference sequence). The DNA of the CDR3 is TGTGCCAGTAGCCCGACAGTTTCCTACGAGCAGTACTTC. Translated: CASSPTVSYEQYF. The entire variable domain, with the rest obtained from reference TRBV19 and TRBJ2-7, is as follows: DGGITQSPKYLFRKEGQNVTLSCEQNLNHDAMYWYRQDPGQGLRLIYYSQIVNDFQKGDIAEGYSVSREKKESFPLTVTSAQKNPTAFYLCASSPTVSYEQYFGPGTRLTVT.

This clone occurred a few times. Other DNA sequences in this sample translate to the same CDR3. This chain joins TRBV5-1 and TRBJ2-5; 9 nucleotides align to TRBD2. The CDR3 is made up of 15 amino acids. The germline CDR1 and CDR2 sequences are SGHRS and YFSETQ. J was trimmed by 2 bases and V by 0 bases; bases with no gene match: 2. The CDR3 loop is CASSLGLAVQETQYF. CDR3 DNA sequence: TGCGCCAGCAGCTTGGGACTAGCGGTTCAAGAGACCCAGTACTTC.

The table lists this clone with a few counts. V usage is TRBV5-1 and J usage is TRBJ1-1; D is ambiguous. V dropped 0 bases and J dropped 3 bases, with 9 bases sitting between them. Per germline, CDR1 SGHRS and CDR2 YFSETQ. CDR3 length: 14 amino acids. The CDR3 is CASSLGGKDTEAFF. The DNA of the CDR3 is TGCGCCAGCAGCTTGGGTGGCAAAGACACTGAAGCTTTCTTT.

The rearrangement joins TRBV27 to TRBJ1-5; the match to TRBD1 covers 7 bases. After removal of 7 bases from V and 6 bases from J, the junction contained 9 bases not matched to a gene. CDR1 and CDR2 (germline): MNHEY, SMNVEV (reference sequence). This CDR3 has 14 amino acids. The CDR3 spells CASKQTGALQPQHF. The CDR3 DNA reads as TGTGCCAGCAAGCAAACAGGGGCTCTTCAGCCCCAGCATTTT.

This clone turned up a few times. V and J are TRBV30 and TRBJ2-7, with a possible D match to TRBD1 (5 bases). The CDR3 sequence is 13 residues long. V was pared by 1 base and J by 7 bases, with 14 bases between. Germline assignment: CDR1 GTSNPN and CDR2 SVGIG (reference sequence). The CDR3 sequence is CAWSGTGLGEQYF. The CDR3 DNA is TGTGCCTGGAGTGGTACAGGTTTGGGTGAGCAGTACTTC.

The chain recombines TRBV29-1 with TRBJ2-7, with D possibly matching TRBD2 (6 bases). The CDR3 has 13 amino acids. Between the trimmed V and J ends, which lost 4 bases and 2 bases, there was a span of 12 bases. From germline, CDR1 is SQVTM and CDR2 ANQGSEA. The CDR3 here is CSVGVAGPYEQYF. CDR3 coding DNA: TGCAGCGTTGGGGTGGCGGGGCCCTACGAGCAGTACTTC.

This rearrangement joins TRBV5-1 to TRBJ2-7, with 7 nucleotides matching TRBD2. The CDR3 is 13 amino acids. The germline V gene encodes CDR1 SGHRS and CDR2 YFSETQ. The V and J ends lost 4 bases and 6 bases, in that order; junction bases with no gene match: 7. CDR3 sequence: CASSPQLAAEQYF. Written as DNA, the CDR3 is TGCGCCAGCAGCCCGCAGCTAGCGGCCGAGCAGTACTTC. The full variable domain, its missing parts supplied by reference TRBV5-1 and TRBJ2-7, is KAGVTQTPRYLIKTRGQQVTLSCSPISGHRSVSWYQQTPGQGLQFLFEYFSETQRNKGNFPGRFSGRQFSNSRSEMNVSTLELGDSALYLCASSPQLAAEQYFGPGTRLTVT.